Below, 23 T cell receptor beta chains from the same sample are listed, as sequenced in a study of blood T cell repertoires in COVID-19. The table came from immunoSEQ multiplex PCR; TCRdb's copy has only in-frame clones and leaves some out. This table has more than 45,000 clones, around nine tenths appearing once. The source material was peripheral blood. These receptor sequences come from a human donor in a cohort sampled during active COVID-19.

The gene calls are TRBV9 and TRBJ1-3; the D is unclear. Germline V CDR1 and CDR2: SGDLS, YYNGEE. This CDR3 has 13 residues. Trimming shortened V by 0 bases and J by 13 bases, and 14 bases separated the two germline ends. For the CDR3, the DNA is TGTGCCAGCAGCGTAGAACCCGGGGTAGCGATATATTTT. Translation: CASSVEPGVAIYF.

V and J are TRBV24-1 and TRBJ2-3, with 8 bases that match TRBD1. The V gene end was trimmed by 7 bases and the J gene end by 2 bases; junction bases not matched to a gene: 4. CDR3 length equals 14 residues. Per the germline V gene, CDR1 is KGHDR and CDR2 is SFDVKD. The CDR3, as DNA: TGTGCCACCAGGGCGCAGGGGGCCACAGATACGCAGTATTTT. This encodes CATRAQGATDTQYF.

This chain joins TRBV9 and TRBJ2-5; unclear D gene. The CDR3 extends over 14 amino acids. Per the germline V gene, CDR1 is SGDLS and CDR2 is YYNGEE. V was clipped by 5 bases and J by 0 bases, with 11 bases between them. DNA of the CDR3: TGTGCCAGCAGTCCGATTCAGGACCAAGAGACCCAGTACTTC. This codes for CASSPIQDQETQYF.

The chain uses TRBV5-6 and TRBJ2-4, with 9 bases fitting TRBD2. V dropped 2 bases and J dropped 1; count of bases not matched to a gene: 10. Germline V gene sequence: CDR1 SGHDT, CDR2 YYEEEE. The CDR3 is made up of 18 amino acids. Written as DNA, the CDR3 is TGTGCCAGCAGCTTTTCTAGCGGGGTTACGGGGGCCAAAAACATTCAGTACTTC. Encoded protein: CASSFSSGVTGAKNIQYF.

The chain carries TRBV6-5 and TRBJ2-3, with D possibly matching TRBD1 (6 bases). V was cut by 10 bases and J by 2 bases, with 16 bases left in between. Germline assignment: CDR1 MNHEY and CDR2 SVGAGI. The CDR3 is 14 residues long. CDR3 region: CATLDRSPTDTQYF. Here the CDR3 DNA reads TGTGCCACTTTAGACAGGAGTCCCACAGATACGCAGTATTTT.

The chain has TRBV5-4 and TRBJ1-4; TRBD1 matches at 10 bases. CDR3 length: 16 residues. After removal of 3 bases from V and 7 bases from J, the junction contained 9 bases not matched to a gene. Per germline, CDR1 SGHNT and CDR2 YYREEE (reference sequence). The CDR3, as DNA: TGTGCCAGCAGCTCGGGACAGGGGCCGGTTGGTGAAAAACTGTTTTTT. Amino acids: CASSSGQGPVGEKLFF.

This chain links TRBV18 with TRBJ2-1; D is perhaps TRBD2 (6 bases). V was pared by 3 bases and J by 1 base, with 13 bases between. Germline V gene lookup returns CDR1 KGHSH and CDR2 LQKENI. The CDR3 contains 16 residues. The CDR3: CASSPTAGRSYNEQFF. The CDR3 nucleotides read TGTGCCAGCTCACCCACAGCGGGCCGGTCCTACAATGAGCAGTTCTTC.

The chain joins TRBV30 to TRBJ2-1; D might be TRBD1 (5 bases). Germline V lookup: CDR1 GTSNPN, CDR2 SVGIG (reference sequence). The CDR3 has 17 amino acids. Trimming took off 4 bases at V and 1 base at J, with 20 bases between the two ends. The CDR3, as DNA: TGTGCCTGGAAGAAGAAGGGGTCCCGAGCTTCCTACAATGAGCAGTTCTTC. Its translation is CAWKKKGSRASYNEQFF.

This clone has more than one count but fewer than ten. The chain links TRBV7-2 to TRBJ2-3; possible D gene TRBD2, 5 bases. Germline V lookup: CDR1 SGHTA, CDR2 FQGNSA. Trimming removed 4 bases from V and 8 bases from J, with 13 bases in between. The CDR3 consists of 13 residues. The CDR3 reads CASSSDPSGTQYF. The CDR3 coding sequence is TGTGCCAGCAGCTCCGATCCCAGCGGTACGCAGTATTTT.

To note about this clone: Other nucleotide sequences from this sample produce the same CDR3. The chain is built from TRBV3-1 (or the pseudogene TRBV3-2) and TRBJ1-5; perhaps TRBD1 as D (5 bases). The CDR3 runs 16 residues. Germline V gene sequence: CDR1 LGHDT, CDR2 YNNKEL (reference sequence). The V end lost 0 bases, the J end lost 7 bases, and 16 bases lay between the germline ends. The CDR3 coding sequence is TGTGCCAGCAGCCAAGATCGGACGGGGGTGGGGCAGCCCCAGCATTTT. The encoded protein is CASSQDRTGVGQPQHF.

The V and J genes are TRBV5-1 and TRBJ2-5; 10 nucleotides agree with TRBD1. The J segment lost 5 bases and the V segment lost 0 bases, leaving 10 bases of the junction unmatched. The CDR3 consists of 17 residues. CDR1 and CDR2 (germline): SGHRS, YFSETQ. The CDR3 protein is CASSLGTGTGDRETQYF. In DNA, the CDR3 is TGCGCCAGCAGCTTGGGGACTGGGACAGGGGATAGGGAGACCCAGTACTTC.

V is TRBV3-1 (or the pseudogene TRBV3-2) and J is TRBJ2-2, with 11 bases identical to TRBD2. CDR3 length equals 16 residues. V was clipped by 0 bases and J by 6 bases; unmatched bases: 3. From germline, CDR1 is LGHDT and CDR2 YNNKEL (reference sequence). The CDR3 loop reads CASSQDISGGAGELFF. CDR3 DNA sequence: TGTGCCAGCAGCCAAGATATTAGCGGGGGGGCCGGGGAGCTGTTTTTT.

This chain connects TRBV5-1 to TRBJ2-3; D unresolved. Germline V gene data show CDR1 as SGHRS and CDR2 as YFSETQ. The CDR3 sequence is 13 residues long. Trimming removed 7 bases at V and 6 bases at J, with 15 bases between. The CDR3 sequence: CASRVELADTQYF. CDR3 sequence (DNA): TGCGCCAGCCGGGTAGAGCTGGCGGATACGCAGTATTTT.

The J gene is TRBJ2-7, the V gene TRBV9; 14 nucleotides match TRBD2. From germline, CDR1 is SGDLS and CDR2 YYNGEE. The CDR3 sequence is 18 residues long. V dropped 1 base and J dropped 0; count of bases not matched to a gene: 6. CDR3 region: CASSVWLGLAGASYEQYF. The DNA of the CDR3 is TGTGCCAGCAGCGTATGGTTGGGACTAGCGGGGGCCTCCTACGAGCAGTACTTC. Looking up the rest from reference TRBV9 and TRBJ2-7 gives the full variable domain: DSGVTQTPKHLITATGQRVTLRCSPRSGDLSVYWYQQSLDQGLQFLIQYYNGEERAKGNILERFSAQQFPDLHSELNLSSLELGDSALYFCASSVWLGLAGASYEQYFGPGTRLTVT.

This chain joins TRBV7-9 and TRBJ1-1; TRBD1 is a possible D gene (6 bases). The ends were cut back, 5 bases at V and 4 bases at J, with 8 bases in the middle. The CDR3 contains 12 residues. Germline V CDR1 and CDR2: SEHNR, FQNEAQ (reference sequence). The CDR3 bases are TGTGCCAGCAGCGCGACAGGCACTGAAGCTTTCTTT. It translates to CASSATGTEAFF.

The chain uses TRBV7-3 and TRBJ2-5; weak D call: TRBD2 (6 bases). Trimming took 5 bases from V and 9 from J, leaving 13 bases between them. This CDR3 spans 12 amino acids. In germline, CDR1 is SGHTA, CDR2 FQGTGA. The CDR3 DNA follows: TGTGCCAGCAGCAACCCGCCGGGGGCCCAGTACTTC. Its translation is CASSNPPGAQYF.

The chain carries TRBV5-4 and TRBJ2-1; 11 bases fit TRBD2. The length of the CDR3 is 16 residues. V dropped 1 base and J dropped 5; count of bases not matched to a gene: 5. The germline V gene encodes CDR1 SGHNT and CDR2 YYREEE (reference sequence). CDR3 amino acids: CASSLTGTSGNNEQFF. CDR3 nucleotide sequence: TGTGCCAGCAGCTTGACCGGGACTAGCGGAAACAATGAGCAGTTCTTC.

J is TRBJ1-6 and V is TRBV5-1; 9 bases fit TRBD1. CDR1 SGHRS and CDR2 YFSETQ come from the germline V gene. This CDR3 comprises 14 residues. The J segment lost 7 bases and the V segment lost 4 bases, leaving 3 bases of the junction unmatched. CDR3 DNA: TGCGCCAGCAGCCAAGGGACAGGGAATTCACCCCTCCACTTT. Protein sequence: CASSQGTGNSPLHF.

The V and J genes are TRBV11-2 and TRBJ2-7; TRBD1 is a possible D gene (6 bases). This CDR3 comprises 16 residues. With 1 base removed from V and 2 bases from J, the gap between germline ends came to 15 bases. Germline V gives CDR1 SGHAT, CDR2 FQNNGV. CDR3 amino acids: CASSLGISGVTYEQYV. As DNA, the CDR3 is TGTGCCAGCAGCTTAGGAATATCAGGGGTAACCTACGAGCAGTACGTC.

The chain joins TRBV3-1 (or the pseudogene TRBV3-2) to TRBJ2-5, with 8 bases identical to TRBD2. The CDR3 sequence is 16 residues long. The trim removed 3 bases at V and 4 bases at J, leaving 10 bases unmatched. Germline CDR1 and CDR2: LGHDT and YNNKEL (reference sequence). The CDR3, as DNA: TGTGCCAGCAGCCAGACACTAGCGGCCTTAGGAGAGACCCAGTACTTC. This codes for CASSQTLAALGETQYF.

This sequence joins TRBV19 and TRBJ2-7; weak D call: TRBD2 (6 bases). The CDR3 runs 14 residues. Trimming took 7 bases from V and 4 from J, leaving 17 bases between them. Germline V lookup: CDR1 LNHDA, CDR2 SQIVND (reference sequence). The CDR3 bases are TGTGCCAGTATATCCCGGGACTGTCAATACGAGCAGTACGTC. It codes for CASISRDCQYEQYV.

This chain uses TRBV18 with TRBJ2-1; 9 bases fit TRBD2. The CDR3 has 17 amino acids. CDR1 is KGHSH and CDR2 is LQKENI in the germline V gene. Trimming removed 3 bases from V and 7 bases from J; junction bases left unmatched: 13. CDR3 nucleotides: TGTGCCAGCTCACCCATGCCGCCTAGCGGGATCGGTAATGAGCAGTTCTTC. It translates to CASSPMPPSGIGNEQFF.

V usage is TRBV19 and J usage is TRBJ1-5; 11 nucleotides line up with TRBD1. This CDR3 region has 18 residues. Looked up from germline, CDR1 is LNHDA and CDR2 is SQIVND (reference sequence). The junction had 9 bases not matched to a gene; V was cut back by 5 bases and J by 0 bases. This CDR3 is CASSLGQGAVYSNQPQHF. In nucleotides, the CDR3 is TGTGCCAGTAGTCTCGGACAGGGGGCCGTTTATAGCAATCAGCCCCAGCATTTT.